Listed below are T cell receptor beta chains from one sample, sequenced in a study of T-cell reconstitution after alpha-beta-depleted transplantation in children. MiXCR, applied by TCRdb to the PCR reads, yields one record per CDR3 protein. The table records nearly 350,000 distinct CDR3 sequences, around 16% of them present only once. This material consisted of PBMCs, mostly from graft donor cells, taken 360 days after TCRalphabeta/CD19-depleted stem cell transplant. These receptor sequences come from a male patient aged 2 to 9 who had a stem cell transplant for acute lymphoblastic leukemia, so the T cells may come from the graft donor. The CDR3 runs from the conserved cysteine through the conserved F or W. The D gene is left open where the match is weak. Clone size is given for some rows only: seen once, a few or many times, or a class if the clone is expanded.

D | J | size | V | CDR3 | DNA
TRBD1 | TRBJ2-2 | NA | TRBV2 | CASSERAGGNTGELFF | TGTGCCAGCAGTGAACGGGCAGGGGGCAACACCGGGGAGCTGTTTTTT
NA | TRBJ2-1 | many | TRBV6-2/TRBV6-3 | CASPGEQEGFF | TGTGCCAGCCCGGGGGAACAGGAGGGGTTCTTC
TRBD2 | TRBJ2-5 | NA | TRBV12-3/TRBV12-4 | CASSFGGGETQYF | TGTGCCAGCAGTTTTGGGGGGGGAGAGACCCAGTACTTC
NA | TRBJ2-3 | few | TRBV4-3 | CASSQEWGWDTQYF | TGCGCCAGCAGCCAAGAATGGGGGTGGGATACGCAGTATTTT
TRBD2 | TRBJ2-7 | NA | TRBV4-3 | CASSQDLVRGGEQYF | TGCGCCAGCAGCCAAGATTTAGTGCGCGGGGGGGAGCAGTACTTC
NA | TRBJ2-7 | few | TRBV3-1 | CASSSSSQVASYEQYF | TGTGCCAGCAGCTCAAGTTCACAGGTAGCCTCCTACGAGCAGTACTTC
NA | TRBJ2-4 | many | TRBV7-3 | CASSLGSLGDIQYF | TGTGCCAGCAGCTTAGGTAGTCTCGGAGACATTCAGTACTTC
TRBD1 | TRBJ2-7 | NA | TRBV5-1 | CASSLDRGIEQYF | TGCGCCAGCAGCTTGGACAGGGGAATCGAGCAGTACTTC
NA | TRBJ2-3 | few | TRBV7-2 | CASSFGVSRVGADTQYF | TGTGCCAGCAGCTTTGGGGTATCACGGGTAGGGGCAGATACGCAGTATTTT
NA | TRBJ2-3 | few | TRBV7-2 | CASSLRQGDTQYF | TGTGCCAGCAGCTTGCGGCAGGGAGATACGCAGTATTTT
TRBD2 | TRBJ2-3 | many | TRBV10-3 | CAISEFGTSGSRNDTQYF | TGTGCCATCAGTGAGTTCGGGACTAGCGGGAGTAGGAATGATACGCAGTATTTT
NA | TRBJ2-7 | few | TRBV30 | CAWSVYNPYEQYF | TGTGCCTGGAGTGTATACAACCCCTACGAGCAGTACTTC
NA | TRBJ2-2 | NA | TRBV12-3/TRBV12-4 | CASTLRHTGELFF | TGTGCCAGCACCTTGAGGCACACCGGGGAGCTGTTTTTT
TRBD1 | TRBJ2-3 | NA | TRBV7-2 | CASSLGSDRGWTDTQYF | TGTGCCAGCAGCTTAGGGTCGGACAGGGGTTGGACAGATACGCAGTATTTT
NA | TRBJ2-3 | many | TRBV7-2 | CASSFFPTDTQYF | TGTGCCAGCAGCTTTTTCCCCACAGATACGCAGTATTTT
NA | TRBJ2-7 | few | TRBV6-5 | CASSYSESGGLYEQYF | TGTGCCAGCAGTTACTCGGAGTCAGGGGGGCTTTACGAGCAGTACTTC
NA | TRBJ2-1 | NA | TRBV30 | CAWSVAQYNEQFF | TGTGCCTGGAGTGTGGCGCAGTACAATGAGCAGTTCTTC
NA | TRBJ2-5 | many | TRBV20-1 | CSARDLRGDQETQYF | TGCAGTGCTAGAGATCTCAGGGGGGACCAAGAGACCCAGTACTTC
NA | TRBJ1-5 | NA | TRBV28 | CASSFLQGGGQPQHF | TGTGCCAGCAGTTTTCTCCAGGGAGGGGGTCAGCCCCAGCATTTT
NA | TRBJ1-2 | NA | TRBV5-1 | CASSSNPEDLVRGYTF | TGCGCCAGCAGCTCCAACCCTGAGGACCTCGTACGTGGCTACACCTTC
NA | TRBJ2-1 | NA | TRBV7-3 | CASRRLGTIGDEQFF | TGTGCCAGCAGACGGCTGGGGACAATCGGCGATGAGCAGTTCTTC
NA | TRBJ2-2 | NA | TRBV27 | CASSSLLRLRDTGELFF | TGTGCCAGCAGTTCACTCCTCAGGTTGAGGGACACCGGGGAGCTGTTTTTT
TRBD1 | TRBJ1-2 | NA | TRBV28 | CASRGGLLPNYGYTF | TGTGCCAGCAGAGGGGGCCTGCTTCCTAACTATGGCTACACCTTC
NA | TRBJ2-1 | NA | TRBV5-5 | CASSFETGTYSYNEQFF | TGTGCCAGCAGCTTCGAGACAGGGACTTATTCCTACAATGAGCAGTTCTTC
TRBD1 | TRBJ2-4 | many | TRBV12-3/TRBV12-4 | CASSLDRDYIQYF | TGTGCCAGCAGTTTGGACAGGGATTACATTCAGTACTTC
NA | TRBJ2-2 | NA | TRBV4-3 | CASSQVQTHTGELFF | TGCGCCAGCAGCCAAGTCCAGACGCACACCGGGGAGCTGTTTTTT
TRBD2 | TRBJ2-5 | NA | TRBV4-3 | CASSLAGDQETQYF | TGCGCCAGCAGCCTAGCGGGAGACCAAGAGACCCAGTACTTC
NA | TRBJ2-3 | NA | TRBV11-3 | CASRSSSASPDTQYF | TGTGCCAGCAGGTCTTCTAGCGCCTCCCCAGATACGCAGTATTTT
NA | TRBJ2-1 | few | TRBV7-2 | CASSLVRGSEQFF | TGTGCCAGCAGCTTAGTCAGAGGGAGTGAGCAGTTCTTC
NA | TRBJ2-1 | NA | TRBV6-1 | CASNRGSEAASYNEQFF | TGTGCCAGCAACCGGGGGTCGGAAGCGGCCTCCTACAATGAGCAGTTCTTC
NA | TRBJ1-3 | NA | TRBV6-5 | CASTGDGNTIYF | TGTGCCAGCACGGGTGATGGAAACACCATATATTTT
NA | TRBJ2-7 | few | TRBV12-3/TRBV12-4 | CASSSRGSYEQYF | TGTGCCAGCAGTTCCCGGGGCTCCTACGAGCAGTACTTC
NA | TRBJ2-7 | few | TRBV28 | CASIPGGASYEQYF | TGTGCCAGCATACCTGGGGGGGCGTCCTACGAGCAGTACTTC
TRBD2 | TRBJ2-3 | NA | TRBV20-1 | CSARPISGASTDTQYF | TGCAGTGCTAGACCTATTAGCGGGGCCAGCACAGATACGCAGTATTTT
TRBD1 | TRBJ2-7 | few | TRBV4-1 | CASSQAGQGAGEQYF | TGCGCCAGCAGCCAAGCGGGACAGGGAGCGGGGGAGCAGTACTTC
NA | TRBJ2-1 | NA | TRBV9 | CASSLGEGPFYNEQFF | TGTGCCAGCAGCCTAGGAGAGGGCCCCTTCTACAATGAGCAGTTCTTC
TRBD2 | TRBJ2-7 | many | TRBV10-3 | CAISDETSGRVYEQYF | TGTGCCATCAGTGATGAGACTAGCGGGAGGGTCTACGAGCAGTACTTC
TRBD1 | TRBJ1-2 | many | TRBV29-1 | CSAGQGYGYTF | TGCAGCGCGGGACAGGGGTATGGCTACACCTTC
NA | TRBJ2-2 | few | TRBV6-5 | CASWEGELFF | TGTGCCAGCTGGGAGGGGGAGCTGTTTTTT
TRBD1 | TRBJ1-1 | few | TRBV4-1 | CASSQEGQGPLSDTEAFF | TGCGCCAGCAGCCAAGAGGGACAGGGACCACTTTCGGACACTGAAGCTTTCTTT